This TCR beta chain was sequenced in a study of control samples from healthy donors and cancer patients. The method was immunoSEQ multiplex PCR; TCRdb's version includes in-frame clones alone and lacks a portion of them. The sample consists of about 40,000 clones, 90% to 95% of them appearing once. V was clipped by 5 bases and J by 5 bases; unmatched bases: 7. Per germline, CDR1 SGHAT and CDR2 FQNNGV. The CDR3 contains 15 residues. Sequenced sample: blood. The receptor was isolated from a woman aged 50 to 60 in good health. The V call is TRBV11-2, the J call TRBJ2-2, with 8 bases matching TRBD1. The CDR3 is CASSPTGVGTGELFF. The CDR3 bases are TGTGCCAGCAGCCCGACAGGGGTGGGAACCGGGGAGCTGTTTTTT.